Described below is a single TCR beta chain sequence and its context. The sample originates from a study of human CD8 memory T cell subsets. TCR beta was sequenced from UMI-tagged 5' RACE libraries. Each CDR3 protein gets one entry in TCRdb, which reprocessed the 5' RACE reads and gives no DNA. The sample totals some 10,000 distinct CDR3 sequences. The CDR3 loop spans 15 amino acids. CDR1 and CDR2 (germline): MNHEY, SVGAGI. The genes are TRBV6-5 and TRBJ1-2; the D call of TRBD1 rests on TCRdb alone, since no DNA is present to check it. The sequenced material came from CD8+ stem-like memory T cells (TSCM and TCM) sorted from PBMCs. As to subset: stem-like memory CD8 T cells (TSTEM), CCR7+ PD-1- TIGIT-. The sequence came from a human donor in good health. The CDR3 here is CASSALRDWGFGYTF.